This T cell receptor beta chain came from a study of cytomegalovirus exposure and HLA in healthy donors. Overall study findings and caveats: Per a prior analysis, the majority of TCR beta V segments were productive roughly 90% or roughly 30% of the time. For most TCR sequences rarity was the rule, although some public TCRs occurred in many donors. The study put under 200 TCR beta chains on its list as cytomegalovirus-associated. High sensitivity and specificity were reportedly achieved when the classifier diagnosed cytomegalovirus status.

This clone was found once. The antigen remains undetermined. 13 Jbeta primers and 60 Vbeta primers were used for the PCR. The method was immunoSEQ multiplex PCR; TCRdb's version includes in-frame clones alone and lacks a portion of them. The profile shows about 93,000 clones, 65% to 85% of them singletons. Between the trimmed V and J ends, which lost 6 bases and 1 base, there was a span of 13 bases. CDR1 and CDR2 from the germline V gene are MNHNS and SASEGT. The CDR3 is 15 amino acids. This chain connects TRBV6-1 to TRBJ2-1; tentatively, D is TRBD1 (6 bases). Sequencing was carried out using PBMCs. The clonotype comes from a man aged 45 to 65 in good health and CMV-seronegative. The CDR3 sequence is CASRPQQGSYNEQFF. CDR3 nucleotide sequence: TGTGCCAGCAGACCTCAACAGGGTTCCTACAATGAGCAGTTCTTC.